What follows are 8 T cell receptor beta chains derived from one specimen sequenced in a study of sequential checkpoint blockade in melanoma (dated 2019 in TCRdb). The meaning of the sample's treatment or condition label: randomized to nivolumab then ipilimumab (arm A) or the reverse (arm B). Library construction relied on the immunoSEQ multiplex PCR assay. TCRdb took this table from immuneACCESS and kept in-frame rearrangements with V and J called. Such tables lack part of the clones; where checked against another copy, unresolved V genes explain under half of the gap, and the rest is unexplained. Present in this sample are tens of thousands of clones, approximately 91% of which were seen just once. 12% to 15% of the sample is held by the ten biggest clonotypes. Sequenced here: CD8+ T cells sorted from blood (inferred from file names), sampled from a patient given nivolumab and ipilimumab in sequence. These receptors originate from a human donor with melanoma.

The V gene is TRBV7-3, the J gene TRBJ2-5; 7 bases line up with TRBD1. V lost 1 base, J lost 5 bases, and 4 bases stayed unmatched. The germline V gene encodes CDR1 SGHTA and CDR2 FQGTGA. The CDR3 totals 14 residues. This CDR3 is CASSLIGGGETQYF. As DNA, the CDR3 is TGTGCCAGCAGCTTAATAGGGGGCGGGGAGACCCAGTACTTC.

The sample holds one count of this clone. The chain couples TRBV13 to TRBJ2-2, with 10 bases aligning to TRBD2. The CDR3 consists of 15 residues. Germline trimming cut 5 bases from V and 6 bases from J; bases unmatched to any gene: 6. Germline assignment: CDR1 PRHDT and CDR2 FYEKMQ (reference sequence). The chain's CDR3 is CASSPGLAAPGELFF. DNA for the CDR3: TGTGCCAGCAGCCCCGGACTAGCGGCTCCCGGGGAGCTGTTTTTT.

This chain connects TRBV6-4 to TRBJ1-6; TRBD1 is a possible D gene (5 bases). Per germline, CDR1 MRHNA and CDR2 SNTAGT. Trimming stripped 6 bases from V and 7 bases from J, with 13 bases between. The CDR3 is 14 amino acids. The CDR3 is CASSLGGRNSPLHF. CDR3 nucleotides: TGTGCCAGCAGCTTGGGGGGACGGAATTCACCCCTCCACTTT.

This chain connects TRBV7-9 to TRBJ1-2; no definite D call. Germline V gene data show CDR1 as SEHNR and CDR2 as FQNEAQ (reference sequence). V was trimmed by 5 bases and J by 4 bases, leaving 20 bases between them. The CDR3 is made up of 16 amino acids. Here the CDR3 reads CASSLEWAVPTYGYTF. CDR3 in DNA: TGTGCCAGCAGCCTAGAATGGGCAGTCCCTACCTATGGCTACACCTTC.

The chain recombines TRBV27 with TRBJ2-5; 11 nucleotides agree with TRBD2. This CDR3 has 16 amino acids. With V trimmed by 5 bases and J by 2 bases, 7 bases remained unmatched. Germline V gene sequence: CDR1 MNHEY, CDR2 SMNVEV (reference sequence). The CDR3 region has the DNA TGTGCCAGCAGTCCCTGGGTAGCGGGGGGGCAAGAGACCCAGTACTTC. Its translation is CASSPWVAGGQETQYF.

CDR3 amino acids: CASSISGVGYEQYF. CDR3 DNA: TGTGCCAGTAGTATTTCGGGGGTTGGGTACGAGCAGTACTTC. This chain uses TRBV19 with TRBJ2-7; possible D gene TRBD2, 6 bases. The CDR3 length is 14 residues. Germline lookup yields CDR1 LNHDA and CDR2 SQIVND (reference sequence). Between the trimmed V and J ends, which lost 3 bases and 4 bases, there was a span of 13 bases.

J is TRBJ2-5 and V is TRBV11-2; 12 positions agree with TRBD2. Trimming at V came to 2 bases and at J to 3 bases, leaving 1 base not matched to a gene. In germline, CDR1 is SGHAT, CDR2 FQNNGV. The CDR3 runs to 15 residues. Written as DNA, the CDR3 is TGTGCCAGCAGCTTACTAGCGGGAGGGGAAGAGACCCAGTACTTC. Protein product: CASSLLAGGEETQYF.

The chain couples TRBV6-5 to TRBJ2-3, with 7 positions matching TRBD2. Germline values: CDR1 MNHEY, CDR2 SVGAGI. The V gene end was trimmed by 3 bases and the J gene end by 3 bases; junction bases not matched to a gene: 6. The CDR3 is made up of 15 amino acids. For the CDR3, the DNA is TGTGCCAGCAGTTATGGACACGGGGGGACAGATACGCAGTATTTT. This codes for CASSYGHGGTDTQYF.